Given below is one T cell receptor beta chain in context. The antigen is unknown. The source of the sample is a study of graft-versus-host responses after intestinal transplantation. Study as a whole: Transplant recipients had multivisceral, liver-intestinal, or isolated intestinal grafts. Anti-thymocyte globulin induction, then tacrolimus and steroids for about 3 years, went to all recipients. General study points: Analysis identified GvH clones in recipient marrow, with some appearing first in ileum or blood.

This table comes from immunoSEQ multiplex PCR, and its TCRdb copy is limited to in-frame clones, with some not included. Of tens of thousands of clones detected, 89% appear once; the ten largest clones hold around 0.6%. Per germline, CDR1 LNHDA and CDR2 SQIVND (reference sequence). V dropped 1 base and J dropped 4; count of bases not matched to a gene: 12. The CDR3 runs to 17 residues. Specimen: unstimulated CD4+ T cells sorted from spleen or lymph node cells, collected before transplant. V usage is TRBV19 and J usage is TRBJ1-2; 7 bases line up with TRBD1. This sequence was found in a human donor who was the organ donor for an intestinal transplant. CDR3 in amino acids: CASSIGTGYIRSYGYTF. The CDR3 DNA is TGTGCCAGTAGTATAGGGACAGGCTATATTCGTTCCTATGGCTACACCTTC.